These T cell receptor beta chains were read from a single sample in a study of Ad26.COV2.S vaccination and SARS-CoV-2 variants. The protocol was immunoSEQ multiplex PCR, while the TCRdb copy is restricted to in-frame clones and leaves out a portion. The table records around 300,000 clones, roughly 90% of them present only once. The sequencing here drew on peripheral blood, taken in a trial of Ad26.COV2.S vaccine versus placebo. The receptors shown here come from a person between 18 and 60 years old who received the Ad26.COV2.S COVID-19 vaccine or a placebo. The CDR3 runs from the conserved cysteine through the conserved F or W. The D gene is left open where the match is weak. The size of a clone is reported for some rows only, either as once, few or many, or as a class for expanded clones.

size: .
D: .
V: TRBV5-4
J: TRBJ1-5
DNA: TGTGCCAGCAGCTTGTATTCCCCAGGGTCCAATCAGCCCCAGCATTTT
CDR3: CASSLYSPGSNQPQHF

size: once
D: .
V: TRBV27
J: TRBJ1-5
DNA: TGTGCCAGCAGTTTCAGAGCCAATCAGCCCCAGCATTTT
CDR3: CASSFRANQPQHF

size: .
D: .
V: TRBV18
J: TRBJ1-5
DNA: TGTGCCAGCTCACCTGTAGGATCCAATCAGCCCCAGCATTTT
CDR3: CASSPVGSNQPQHF

size: .
D: .
V: TRBV27
J: TRBJ1-5
DNA: TGTGCCAGCAGTTTAGTGGGTCCGGGGTCCACTAGCAATCAGCCCCAGCATTTT
CDR3: CASSLVGPGSTSNQPQHF

size: .
D: .
V: TRBV13
J: TRBJ2-5
DNA: TGTGCCAGCAGCGACCGACAGCCCCAAGAGACCCAGTACTTC
CDR3: CASSDRQPQETQYF

size: .
D: TRBD2
V: TRBV15
J: TRBJ2-3
DNA: TGTGCCACCAGCAGAGACGCGATAGCGGGGGGACGCACAGATACGCAGTATTTT
CDR3: CATSRDAIAGGRTDTQYF

size: once
D: .
V: TRBV6-6
J: TRBJ2-2
DNA: TGTGCCAGCTCGGGACTCGGGAACACCGGGGAGCTGTTTTTT
CDR3: CASSGLGNTGELFF

size: .
D: TRBD1
V: TRBV19
J: TRBJ2-7
DNA: TGTGCCAGTAGTTCGGGACAGGGGGCCATCGAGCAGTACTTC
CDR3: CASSSGQGAIEQYF

size: .
D: .
V: TRBV25-1
J: TRBJ1-3
DNA: TGTGCCAGCAGTGAGGGCAGGGGAACTGGCGGAAACACCATATATTTT
CDR3: CASSEGRGTGGNTIYF

size: .
D: TRBD2
V: TRBV30
J: TRBJ2-1
DNA: TGTGCCTGGAGTGGCAAACGACTAGCGGAGTACAATGAGCAGTTCTTC
CDR3: CAWSGKRLAEYNEQFF

size: .
D: .
V: TRBV12-3/TRBV12-4
J: TRBJ1-1
DNA: TGTGCCAGCACGAACACTGAAGCTTTCTTT
CDR3: CASTNTEAFF

size: .
D: .
V: TRBV19
J: TRBJ2-1
DNA: TGTGCCAGTAGTATGATACAGGGTAGGAATGAGCAGTTCTTC
CDR3: CASSMIQGRNEQFF

size: few
D: .
V: TRBV28
J: TRBJ1-6
DNA: TGTGCCAGCAGTTTAGGAGGATGTGATTCACCCCTCCACTTT
CDR3: CASSLGGCDSPLHF

size: .
D: .
V: TRBV27
J: TRBJ1-6
DNA: TGTGCCAGCAGTTTCAGGGGCCCAAATTCACCCCTCCACTTT
CDR3: CASSFRGPNSPLHF

size: once
D: TRBD1
V: TRBV19
J: TRBJ2-6
DNA: TGTGCCAGTACCCCGGACAGGGAATATACTGGGGCCAACGTCCTGACTTTC
CDR3: CASTPDREYTGANVLTF

size: .
D: .
V: TRBV5-1
J: TRBJ2-1
DNA: TGCGCCAGCAGCTTGCTAGAGGGAAATATCAATGAGCAGTTCTTC
CDR3: CASSLLEGNINEQFF

size: once
D: .
V: TRBV4-3
J: TRBJ1-4
DNA: TGCGCCAGCAGCCAAGCAAGTTTGGGTGGGGCAGCCCGAAAACTGTTTTTT
CDR3: CASSQASLGGAARKLFF

size: .
D: .
V: TRBV9
J: TRBJ1-1
DNA: TGTGCCAGCAGCGTAGTCAGGAAGGACACTGAAGCTTTCTTT
CDR3: CASSVVRKDTEAFF

size: .
D: .
V: TRBV19
J: TRBJ1-5
DNA: TGTGCCAGTAGTATTTGGGAGGATCAGCCCCAGCATTTT
CDR3: CASSIWEDQPQHF

size: .
D: .
V: TRBV14
J: TRBJ1-2
DNA: TGTGCCAGCAGCCAAGTTAACAGGGACTATGGCTACACCTTC
CDR3: CASSQVNRDYGYTF

size: .
D: .
V: TRBV7-2
J: TRBJ1-6
DNA: TGTGCCAGCAGTCTATTAGGGTCACCCCTCCACTTT
CDR3: CASSLLGSPLHF

size: once
D: .
V: TRBV2
J: TRBJ1-2
DNA: TGTGCCAGCAGTGATATTGCTTCGGCCTTC
CDR3: CASSDIASAF

size: .
D: .
V: TRBV5-1
J: TRBJ2-5
DNA: TGCGCCAGCAGCTTTCCGGGGGTCGCGACCCAGTACTTC
CDR3: CASSFPGVATQYF

size: .
D: TRBD2
V: TRBV7-9
J: TRBJ2-1
DNA: TGTGCCAGCAAAGGGCTAGCGGGGGATCATGAGCAGTTCTTC
CDR3: CASKGLAGDHEQFF

size: .
D: TRBD2
V: TRBV19
J: TRBJ2-1
DNA: TGTGCCAGTAGTTCGGCGGGAGCGGATGAGCAGTTCTTC
CDR3: CASSSAGADEQFF

size: .
D: .
V: TRBV6-6
J: TRBJ1-1
DNA: TGTGCCAGCACCGCTACCTACAGGACTGAAGCTTTCTTT
CDR3: CASTATYRTEAFF

size: .
D: .
V: TRBV4-3
J: TRBJ1-2
DNA: TGCGCCAGCAGCCTCCACCGCAGCGGAGACTATGGCTACACCTTC
CDR3: CASSLHRSGDYGYTF

size: .
D: TRBD2
V: TRBV25-1
J: TRBJ2-1
DNA: TGTGCCAGCAGTGCCCGACTAGCGGGTGACAATGAGCAGTTCTTC
CDR3: CASSARLAGDNEQFF

size: .
D: .
V: TRBV4-1
J: TRBJ1-6
DNA: TGCGCCAGCAGCCAAGAACGAAGTCGCAGAAGCTCCTATAATTCACCCCTCCACTTT
CDR3: CASSQERSRRSSYNSPLHF

size: .
D: .
V: TRBV9
J: TRBJ1-3
DNA: TGTGCCAGCAGCGTAGGAGGGTCCTCTGGAAACACCATATATTTT
CDR3: CASSVGGSSGNTIYF

size: .
D: TRBD2
V: TRBV6-5
J: TRBJ2-1
DNA: TGTGCCAGCAGAAGGACTAGCGGCCTCTACAATGAGCAGTTCTTC
CDR3: CASRRTSGLYNEQFF

size: .
D: .
V: TRBV9
J: TRBJ1-5
DNA: TGTGCCAGCAGCGTAGGCGAGGGGACCAATCAGCCCCAGCATTTT
CDR3: CASSVGEGTNQPQHF

size: .
D: TRBD2
V: TRBV5-1
J: TRBJ2-5
DNA: TGCGCCAGCAGCTTGTTTACTAGCGACGTGACGGCCCAGTACTTC
CDR3: CASSLFTSDVTAQYF

size: .
D: .
V: TRBV29-1
J: TRBJ2-2
DNA: TGCAGCGTTGTATTAGGAGGGCGCACCGGGGAGCTGTTTTTT
CDR3: CSVVLGGRTGELFF

size: .
D: .
V: TRBV2
J: TRBJ2-3
DNA: TGTGCCAGCAGCGAAGAAAGGACGGACACAGATACGCAGTATTTT
CDR3: CASSEERTDTDTQYF

size: .
D: .
V: TRBV7-9
J: TRBJ1-1
DNA: TGTGCCAGCAGAAACAAAATGGTTATCGCGGTAAACACTGAAGCTTTCTTT
CDR3: CASRNKMVIAVNTEAFF

size: .
D: TRBD2
V: TRBV7-2
J: TRBJ2-7
DNA: TGTGCCAGCAGCTGGGTGGGGGGGGACGAGCAGTACTTC
CDR3: CASSWVGGDEQYF

size: .
D: .
V: TRBV9
J: TRBJ1-1
DNA: TGTGCCAGCACCCCTCGGGGGGAGGTAACTGACACTGAAGCTTTCTTT
CDR3: CASTPRGEVTDTEAFF

size: .
D: .
V: TRBV19
J: TRBJ1-1
DNA: TGTGCCAGTACGGCGGGAAACACTGAAGCTTTCTTT
CDR3: CASTAGNTEAFF

size: once
D: .
V: TRBV7-2
J: TRBJ2-3
DNA: TGTGCCAGCAACAATCCTTTCGACAGAGGCATCGCGGATACGCAGTATTTT
CDR3: CASNNPFDRGIADTQYF

size: .
D: .
V: TRBV15
J: TRBJ2-1
DNA: TGTGCCACCAGCAGGGGGACGGGGAGAGGGATAGGAAATGAGCAGTTCTTC
CDR3: CATSRGTGRGIGNEQFF

size: .
D: .
V: TRBV3-1/TRBV3-2
J: TRBJ2-5
DNA: TGTGCCAGCAGCCAAGACGGCAGGGGGGGGACCCAGTACTTC
CDR3: CASSQDGRGGTQYF

size: once
D: .
V: TRBV11-3
J: TRBJ2-5
DNA: TGTGCCAGCAGCTTAACCGGGCGCGGCGCGGGGACCCAGTACTTC
CDR3: CASSLTGRGAGTQYF

size: .
D: .
V: TRBV5-6
J: TRBJ1-2
DNA: TGTGCCAGCAGGTCCGTGGGGGCCAACTATGGCTACACCTTC
CDR3: CASRSVGANYGYTF